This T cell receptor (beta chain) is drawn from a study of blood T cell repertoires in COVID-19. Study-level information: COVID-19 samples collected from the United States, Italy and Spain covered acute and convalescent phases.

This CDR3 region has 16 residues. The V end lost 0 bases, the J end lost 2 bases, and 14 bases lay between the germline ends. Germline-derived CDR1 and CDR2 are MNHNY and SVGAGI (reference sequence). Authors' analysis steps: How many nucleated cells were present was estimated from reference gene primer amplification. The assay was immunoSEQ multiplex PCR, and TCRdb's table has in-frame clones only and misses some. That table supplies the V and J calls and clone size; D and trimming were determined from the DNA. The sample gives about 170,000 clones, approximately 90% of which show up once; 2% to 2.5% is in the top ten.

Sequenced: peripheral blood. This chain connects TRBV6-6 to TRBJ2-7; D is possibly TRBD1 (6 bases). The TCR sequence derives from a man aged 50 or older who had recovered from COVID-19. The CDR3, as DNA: TGTGCCAGCAGTTACTCGAAAGGGGGTAAGGCCTACGAGCAGTACTTC. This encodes CASSYSKGGKAYEQYF.